Below are 11 T cell receptor beta chains sequenced from a single sample in a study of regulatory T cells in long-lasting Graves disease. Assembly of TCR beta libraries relied on iRepertoire HTBI primers together with Arm-PCR of CDR3 regions. TCRdb called the multiplex PCR reads again in MiXCR, with one record for every CDR3 protein. The table records approximately 400,000 distinct CDR3 sequences, less than 25% of them present only once. The time point: persistent/refractory GD, antithyroid drugs over 5 years with positive TRAb. Researchers made the TCR library from RNA that was extracted from PBMCs. The sample here was peripheral blood mononuclear cells (PBMCs), taken when the disease was refractory, from a patient treated with antithyroid drugs. The receptor source for this set is a female donor with Graves disease.

There are many counts of this clonotype. The V gene is TRBV30, the J gene TRBJ2-2; either TRBD1 or TRBD2 may supply D (5 bases each). Germline values: CDR1 GTSNPN, CDR2 SVGIG (reference sequence). The germline V and J ends were trimmed by 3 bases and 5 bases, with 13 bases remaining between them. The CDR3 runs to 14 residues. The CDR3 here is CAWRPGPRTGELFF. DNA for the CDR3: TGTGCCTGGAGACCGGGACCCAGGACCGGGGAGCTGTTTTTT.

This clonotype came up a few times. The chain links TRBV14 to TRBJ2-7; D call uncertain. Trimming removed 2 bases from V and 3 bases from J, with 11 bases in between. The CDR3 has 14 residues. CDR1 is SGHDN and CDR2 is FVKESK in the germline V gene. CDR3 protein: CASSQTPQIYEQYF. The CDR3 bases are TGTGCCAGCAGCCAAACCCCGCAAATCTACGAGCAGTACTTC.

This clonotype was seen more than once but under ten times. The chain is built from TRBV27 and TRBJ1-5; D possibly corresponds to TRBD1 (5 bases). CDR1 is MNHEY, CDR2 SMNVEV, per germline (reference sequence). Trimming removed 5 bases from V and 0 bases from J, with 14 bases in between. The length of the CDR3 is 16 residues. Written as DNA, the CDR3 is TGTGCCAGCAGTCCGGACAAGACCTATAGCAATCAGCCCCAGCATTTT. It yields the protein CASSPDKTYSNQPQHF.

In its sample, this clonotype was seen many times. This chain connects TRBV2 to TRBJ1-5; TRBD1 is a possible D gene (6 bases). The V end lost 2 bases, the J end lost 0 bases, and 11 bases lay between the germline ends. CDR1 and CDR2 from the germline V gene are SNHLY and FYNNEI. This CDR3 spans 16 amino acids. Here the CDR3 reads CASSESWGASNQPQHF. The DNA for the CDR3 is TGTGCCAGCAGTGAAAGTTGGGGGGCTAGCAATCAGCCCCAGCATTTT.

This clonotype showed up just once. The chain couples TRBV20-1 to TRBJ2-5, with TRBD1 as a possible D gene (5 bases). V dropped 0 bases and J dropped 6 bases, with 14 bases sitting between them. Per germline, CDR1 DFQATT and CDR2 SNEGSKA (reference sequence). The CDR3 runs to 14 residues. Here the CDR3 DNA reads TGCAGTGCTAGAGATGTCCAGGGAATACAGACCCAGTACTTC. It is translated as CSARDVQGIQTQYF.

The sample holds a few counts of this clonotype. The V gene is TRBV27, the J gene TRBJ2-6, with a tentative D call TRBD2 (6 bases). V lost 4 bases, J lost 1 base, and 17 bases lay in between. The CDR3 has 18 residues. CDR1 and CDR2 from the germline V gene are MNHEY and SMNVEV (reference sequence). The CDR3 bases are TGTGCCAGCAGTTATATGGGGGGTAGGATATCTGGGGCCAACGTCCTGACTTTC. It translates to CASSYMGGRISGANVLTF. Full variable domain (rest looked up from reference TRBV27 and TRBJ2-6): EAQVTQNPRYLITVTGKKLTVTCSQNMNHEYMSWYRQDPGLGLRQIYYSMNVEVTDKGDVPEGYKVSRKEKRNFPLILESPSPNQTSLYFCASSYMGGRISGANVLTFGAGSRLTVL.

The genes are TRBV20-1 and TRBJ2-5; TRBD1 matches 8 bases. J was trimmed by 4 bases and V by 5 bases; bases with no gene match: 6. The CDR3 is 13 residues long. The germline CDR1 and CDR2 sequences are DFQATT and SNEGSKA (reference sequence). Here the CDR3 DNA reads TGCAGTGCTTCGGACAGGGTGGGAGAGACCCAGTACTTC. This translates into CSASDRVGETQYF.

This chain links TRBV29-1 with TRBJ2-5; 7 bases agree with TRBD1. The V segment lost 6 bases and the J segment 2 bases; nucleotides outside the gene matches: 6. This CDR3 has 13 residues. The germline gives CDR1 SQVTM, CDR2 ANQGSEA. CDR3 coding DNA: TGCAGCGTGCCCTGGGACAGTCAAGAGACCCAGTACTTC. This sequence encodes CSVPWDSQETQYF.

The chain couples TRBV20-1 to TRBJ2-7; D is ambiguous. The V gene's germline CDR1 is DFQATT and CDR2 SNEGSKA (reference sequence). The CDR3 runs to 12 residues. Trimming cost V 5 bases and J 3 bases, with 11 bases left between them. The DNA of the CDR3 is TGCAGTGCTTCGGACGTACACTACGAGCAGTACTTC. It yields the protein CSASDVHYEQYF.

The chain links TRBV20-1 to TRBJ2-7; TRBD2 agrees at 9 bases. From germline, CDR1 is DFQATT and CDR2 SNEGSKA (reference sequence). CDR3 length: 15 residues. J gave up 0 bases and V 5 bases, and 8 bases lay outside the gene matches. This CDR3 is CSAHRPSGISYEQYF. CDR3 in DNA: TGCAGTGCTCACCGACCTAGCGGGATCTCCTACGAGCAGTACTTC.

The CDR3: CASSGTGQNQPQHF. The CDR3, as DNA: TGTGCCAGCAGTGGGACAGGGCAAAATCAGCCCCAGCATTTT. The chain combines TRBV11-2 with TRBJ1-5; TRBD1 matches 9 bases. This CDR3 comprises 14 residues. The germline V gene encodes CDR1 SGHAT and CDR2 FQNNGV. Trimming removed 6 bases from V and 4 bases from J; junction bases left unmatched: 4.